These 7 T cell receptor beta chains share one sample of origin, sequenced in a study of beta chain features in type 1 diabetes. Expressed TCRB transcripts were sequenced after all isolated RNA was converted to cDNA. The data were produced by immunoSEQ multiplex PCR, yet TCRdb's version contains in-frame clones alone and is incomplete. This table has roughly 250,000 clones, 55% to 70% appearing once. The sequenced material came from naive CD4+ T cells from blood. The receptors originated from a man between 25 and 39 years old in good health.

The chain combines TRBV4-1 with TRBJ2-3; TRBD2 matches at 9 bases. This CDR3 is 17 amino acids long. The V and J ends lost 4 bases and 2 bases, in that order; junction bases with no gene match: 10. Germline V gives CDR1 MGHRA, CDR2 YSYEKL. Written as DNA, the CDR3 is TGCGCCAGCAGCCGGACCAGCGGGGGGCCCCCCACAGATACGCAGTATTTT. This encodes CASSRTSGGPPTDTQYF.

The chain employs TRBV29-1 and TRBJ2-7; a weak D match, TRBD1 (7 bases). CDR1 is SQVTM and CDR2 is ANQGSEA in the germline V gene. CDR3 length equals 12 residues. Trimming left V 7 bases short and J 6 bases short, with 16 bases between. The CDR3 here is CSAGGPGGEQYF. The CDR3, as DNA: TGCAGCGCCGGAGGGCCAGGGGGCGAGCAGTACTTC.

The genes are TRBV30 and TRBJ1-1; D unresolved. Per the germline V gene, CDR1 is GTSNPN and CDR2 is SVGIG (reference sequence). Between the trimmed V and J ends, which lost 4 bases and 1 base, there was a span of 10 bases. This CDR3 is 13 amino acids long. The CDR3 region has the DNA TGTGCCTGGAATCCGGTGAAGAACACTGAAGCTTTCTTT. It translates to CAWNPVKNTEAFF.

The chain has TRBV7-6 and TRBJ2-5; 7 nucleotides align to TRBD1. Looked up from germline, CDR1 is SGHVS and CDR2 is FNYEAQ. With V trimmed by 7 bases and J by 4 bases, 6 bases remained unmatched. CDR3 length: 13 amino acids. The CDR3 DNA reads as TGTGCCAGCACCTCCGGGACAGTAGAGACCCAGTACTTC. This sequence encodes CASTSGTVETQYF. The full variable domain, its missing parts supplied by reference TRBV7-6 and TRBJ2-5, is GAGVSQSPRYKVTKRGQDVALRCDPISGHVSLYWYRQALGQGPEFLTYFNYEAQQDKSGLPNDRFSAERPEGSISTLTIQRTEQRDSAMYRCASTSGTVETQYFGPGTRLLVL.

The chain carries TRBV5-1 and TRBJ2-3; D may be TRBD2 (6 bases). V gave up 5 bases and J gave up 1 base, with 14 bases separating them. CDR1 is SGHRS and CDR2 is YFSETQ in the germline V gene. This CDR3 spans 15 amino acids. CDR3 nucleotide sequence: TGCGCCAGCAGATCCTCGGGACTCCGCACAGATACGCAGTATTTT. Amino acid sequence: CASRSSGLRTDTQYF.

This clone was seen once. This chain connects TRBV2 to TRBJ1-5; D gene ambiguous. The V and J ends lost 0 bases and 2 bases respectively, with 5 bases between them. CDR1 SNHLY and CDR2 FYNNEI come from the germline V gene. The CDR3 is made up of 14 amino acids. In DNA, the CDR3 is TGTGCCAGCAGTGAAGCGCAGGGCAATCAGCCCCAGCATTTT. Protein product: CASSEAQGNQPQHF.

The chain links TRBV7-2 to TRBJ2-3; perhaps TRBD2 as D (5 bases). The germline gives CDR1 SGHTA, CDR2 FQGNSA. The V end lost 8 bases, the J end lost 2 bases, and 14 bases lay between the germline ends. This CDR3 spans 14 amino acids. CDR3 amino acids: CASGRGLTTDTQYF. The CDR3, as DNA: TGTGCCAGCGGGCGCGGGTTAACCACAGATACGCAGTATTTT. The variable domain in full, completed from reference TRBV7-2 and TRBJ2-3, reads GAGVSQSPSNKVTEKGKDVELRCDPISGHTALYWYRQSLGQGLEFLIYFQGNSAPDKSGLPSDRFSAERTGGSVSTLTIQRTQQEDSAVYLCASGRGLTTDTQYFGPGTRLTVL.